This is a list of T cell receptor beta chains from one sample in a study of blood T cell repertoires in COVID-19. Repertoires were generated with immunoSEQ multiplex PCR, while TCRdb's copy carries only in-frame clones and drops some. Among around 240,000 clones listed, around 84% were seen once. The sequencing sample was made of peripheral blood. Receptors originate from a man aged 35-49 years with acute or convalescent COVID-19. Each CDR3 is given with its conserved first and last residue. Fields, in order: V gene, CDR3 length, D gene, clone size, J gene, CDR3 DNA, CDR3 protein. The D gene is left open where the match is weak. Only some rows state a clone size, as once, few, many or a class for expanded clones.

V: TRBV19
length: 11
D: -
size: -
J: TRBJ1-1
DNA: TGTGCCAGTGGGGTGGAGGAGTCCGCTTTCTTT
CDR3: CASGVEESAFF

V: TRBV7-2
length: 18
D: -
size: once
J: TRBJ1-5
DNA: TGTGCCAGCAGCAGAACACAGGGTTCCCGAACCGTGGGTCAGCCCCAGCATTTT
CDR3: CASSRTQGSRTVGQPQHF

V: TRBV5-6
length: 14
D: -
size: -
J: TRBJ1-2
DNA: TGTGCCAGCACCCTTTACGGACAGCGCTATGGCTACACCTTC
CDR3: CASTLYGQRYGYTF

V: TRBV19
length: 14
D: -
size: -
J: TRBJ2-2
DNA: TGTGCCAGTATGTACGGGGTGGGCACCGGGGAGCTGTTTTTT
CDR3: CASMYGVGTGELFF

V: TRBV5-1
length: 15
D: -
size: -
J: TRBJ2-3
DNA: TGCGCCAGCAGCTCTTATGGGGCTAAAACAGATACGCAGTATTTT
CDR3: CASSSYGAKTDTQYF

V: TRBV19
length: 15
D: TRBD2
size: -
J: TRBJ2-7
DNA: TGTGCCAGTAGTATAGCCCAGCGGGGTTCAGACGAGCAGTACTTC
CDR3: CASSIAQRGSDEQYF

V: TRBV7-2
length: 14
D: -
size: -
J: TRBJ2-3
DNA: TGTGCCAGCAGCCTCTTCTTAGTTATAGATACGCAGTATTTT
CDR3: CASSLFLVIDTQYF

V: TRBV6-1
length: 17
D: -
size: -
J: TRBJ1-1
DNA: TGTGCCAGCAGTGAAGCGGGGACACCTCTCATGAACACTGAAGCTTTCTTT
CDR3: CASSEAGTPLMNTEAFF

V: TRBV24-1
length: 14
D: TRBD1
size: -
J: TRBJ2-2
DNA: TGTGCCACCATGCAGGGGGCAACCACCGGGGAGCTGTTTTTT
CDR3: CATMQGATTGELFF

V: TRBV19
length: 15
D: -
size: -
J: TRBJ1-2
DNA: TGTGCCAGTAGTATTTCAAGGGGCCAAAACTATGGCTACACCTTC
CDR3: CASSISRGQNYGYTF

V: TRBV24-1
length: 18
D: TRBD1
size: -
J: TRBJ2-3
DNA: TGTGCCACCAGTGATTTGAGTGTGGACAGGGATGACACAGATACGCAGTATTTT
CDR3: CATSDLSVDRDDTDTQYF

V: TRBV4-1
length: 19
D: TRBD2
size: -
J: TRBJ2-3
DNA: TGCGCCAGCAGCCAAGACCCGGGCGAGCGGGGGCTCAACACAGATACGCAGTATTTT
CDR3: CASSQDPGERGLNTDTQYF

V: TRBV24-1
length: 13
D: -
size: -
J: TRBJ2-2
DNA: TGTGCCACCGAGGGGGTTTCGCCCGGGGAGCTGTTTTTT
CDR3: CATEGVSPGELFF

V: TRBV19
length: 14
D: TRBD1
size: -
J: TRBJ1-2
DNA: TGTGCCAGTAGTAACAGGGGGTCTGAGAGTGGCTACACCTTC
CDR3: CASSNRGSESGYTF

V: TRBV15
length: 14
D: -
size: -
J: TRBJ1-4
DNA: TGTGCCACCAGCAGAGTTCTTAATAATGAAAAACTGTTTTTT
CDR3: CATSRVLNNEKLFF

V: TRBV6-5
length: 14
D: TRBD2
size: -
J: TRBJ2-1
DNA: TGTGCCAGCAGTCTCGAGACTAGCGGGGTTGAGCAGTTCTTC
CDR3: CASSLETSGVEQFF

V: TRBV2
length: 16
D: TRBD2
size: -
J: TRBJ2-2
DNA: TGTGCCAGCGTTGGGAGCGGGGGGGCGAACACCGGGGAGCTGTTTTTT
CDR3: CASVGSGGANTGELFF

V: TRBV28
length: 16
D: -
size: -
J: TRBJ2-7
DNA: TGTGCCAGCAGTTTCGTTCCCGCAGGGGCCAGCCACGAGCAGTACTTC
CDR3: CASSFVPAGASHEQYF

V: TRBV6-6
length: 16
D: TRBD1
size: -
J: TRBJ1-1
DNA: TGTGCCAGCAGTTACTCTCCCAGGGGGCGGGGAACTGAAGCTTTCTTT
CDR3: CASSYSPRGRGTEAFF

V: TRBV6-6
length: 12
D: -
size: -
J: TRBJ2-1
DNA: TGTGCCAGCAGCCCCAGGGGGGATGAGCAGTTCTTC
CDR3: CASSPRGDEQFF

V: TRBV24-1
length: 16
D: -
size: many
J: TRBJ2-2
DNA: TGTGCCACCAGTGACCTGCCGGGGTCGAGAACCGGGGAGCTGTTTTTT
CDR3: CATSDLPGSRTGELFF

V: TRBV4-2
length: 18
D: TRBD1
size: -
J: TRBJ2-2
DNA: TGTGCCAGCAGCCAAGAGAACAGGGGGCTGCGGGACACCGGGGAGCTGTTTTTT
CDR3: CASSQENRGLRDTGELFF

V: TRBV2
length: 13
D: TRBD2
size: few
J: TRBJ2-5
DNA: TGTGCCAGCAGTGAATGGCTAGCGGGGGTTCTGTACTTC
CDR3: CASSEWLAGVLYF

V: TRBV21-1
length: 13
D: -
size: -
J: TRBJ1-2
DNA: TGTGCCAGCAGCGAAGACAGCCGCTATGGCTACACCTTC
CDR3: CASSEDSRYGYTF

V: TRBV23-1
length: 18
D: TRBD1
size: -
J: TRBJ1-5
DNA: TGCGCCAGCAGTCAACCCGGGCCCTTTGACAGGGGAGATCAGCCCCAGCATTTT
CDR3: CASSQPGPFDRGDQPQHF

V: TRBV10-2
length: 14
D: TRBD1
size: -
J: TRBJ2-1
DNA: TGCGCCAGCAGTGAGCCGAGGGGGCACAATGAGCAGTTCTTC
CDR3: CASSEPRGHNEQFF

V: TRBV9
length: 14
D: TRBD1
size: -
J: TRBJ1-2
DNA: TGTGCCAGCAGCCCCTGGACAGGGCGGTATGGCTACACCTTC
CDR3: CASSPWTGRYGYTF

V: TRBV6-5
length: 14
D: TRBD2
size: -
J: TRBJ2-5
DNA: TGTGCCAGCAGCGAGGGACTAGTGGGGGAGACCCAGTACTTC
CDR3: CASSEGLVGETQYF

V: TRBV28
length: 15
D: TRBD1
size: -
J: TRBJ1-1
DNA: TGTGCCAGCAGTTTTTCCGGGACAGGGAACACTGAAGCTTTCTTT
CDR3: CASSFSGTGNTEAFF

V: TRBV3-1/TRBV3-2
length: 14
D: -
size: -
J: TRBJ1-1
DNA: TGTGCCAGCAGCCCTATGTACAGATACACTGAAGCTTTCTTT
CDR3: CASSPMYRYTEAFF

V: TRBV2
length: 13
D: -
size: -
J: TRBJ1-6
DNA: TGTGCCAGCAGCCAGGACTTAGTTTCACCCCTCCACTTT
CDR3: CASSQDLVSPLHF

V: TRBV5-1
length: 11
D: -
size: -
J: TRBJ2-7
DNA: TGCGCCAGCAGGGGAGGCTACGAGCAGTACTTC
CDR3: CASRGGYEQYF

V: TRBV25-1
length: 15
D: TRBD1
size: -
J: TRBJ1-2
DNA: TGTGCCAGCAGTGATAGCGCAGGGGGCTTTAGGGGCTACACCTTC
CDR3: CASSDSAGGFRGYTF

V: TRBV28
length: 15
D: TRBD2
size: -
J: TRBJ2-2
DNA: TGTGCCAGCAGTTTAGCGGGGGGGCCTATCAGGGAGCTGTTTTTT
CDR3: CASSLAGGPIRELFF

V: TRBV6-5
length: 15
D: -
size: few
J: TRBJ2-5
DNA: TGTGCCAGCAGTTACTCGTACAGGGCTCAAGAGACCCAGTACTTC
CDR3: CASSYSYRAQETQYF

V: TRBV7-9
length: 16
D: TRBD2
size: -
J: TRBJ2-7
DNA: TGTGCCAGCAGCTTAAGACTGGCGGGGGTCCCCTACGAGCAGTACTTC
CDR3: CASSLRLAGVPYEQYF

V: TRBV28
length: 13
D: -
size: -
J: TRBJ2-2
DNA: TGTGCCAGCAGTTTGGTAGGGGCCGGGGAGCTGTTTTTT
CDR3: CASSLVGAGELFF

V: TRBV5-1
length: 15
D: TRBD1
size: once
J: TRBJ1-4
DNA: TGCGCCAGCAGCGACACCGGGACAGATTATGAAAAACTGTTTTTT
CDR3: CASSDTGTDYEKLFF

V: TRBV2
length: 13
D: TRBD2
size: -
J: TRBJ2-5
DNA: TGTGCCAGCGGACTAGCGATGGGGGAGACCCAGTACTTC
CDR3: CASGLAMGETQYF

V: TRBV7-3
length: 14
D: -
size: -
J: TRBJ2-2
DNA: TGTGCCAGCAGCCCGCGGCGTGACACCGGGGAGCTGTTTTTT
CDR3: CASSPRRDTGELFF

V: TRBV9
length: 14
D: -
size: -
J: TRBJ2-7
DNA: TGTGCCAGCAGCGTCGCGACAGGAGCCTACGAGCAGTACTTC
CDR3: CASSVATGAYEQYF

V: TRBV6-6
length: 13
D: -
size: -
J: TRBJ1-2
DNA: TGTGCCAGCACTAGGGGGTATGACTATGGCTACACCTTC
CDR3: CASTRGYDYGYTF

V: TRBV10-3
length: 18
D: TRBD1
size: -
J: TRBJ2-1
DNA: TGTGCCATCAGCCCCTCTGAAGGCCGGGACAGGGGGCTGGGGGAGCAGTTCTTC
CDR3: CAISPSEGRDRGLGEQFF

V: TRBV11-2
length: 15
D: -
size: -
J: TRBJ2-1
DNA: TGTGCCAGCAGCTTAGCAGCCCCTATTGTAGCAGAGCAGTTCTTC
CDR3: CASSLAAPIVAEQFF

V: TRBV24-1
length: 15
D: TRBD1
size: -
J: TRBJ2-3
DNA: TGTGCCACCAGTGACCCCGGACAGGGCGCAGATACGCAGTATTTT
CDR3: CATSDPGQGADTQYF

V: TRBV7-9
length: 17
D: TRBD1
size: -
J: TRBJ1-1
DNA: TGTGCCAGCAGCCCAACTTACAGGGGGCGCGGGGACACTGAAGCTTTCTTT
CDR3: CASSPTYRGRGDTEAFF

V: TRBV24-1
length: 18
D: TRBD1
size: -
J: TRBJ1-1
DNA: TGTGCCACCACCTGGGGGACAGGGAAAGGCTCCGGATCGTCTGAAGCTTTCTTT
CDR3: CATTWGTGKGSGSSEAFF

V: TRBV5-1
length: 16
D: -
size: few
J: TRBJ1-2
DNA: TGCGCCAGCAGTTCGGTAGAGTCAGGGGTTAACTATGGCTACACCTTC
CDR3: CASSSVESGVNYGYTF

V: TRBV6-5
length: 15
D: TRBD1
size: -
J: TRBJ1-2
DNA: TGTGCCAGCAGTTACGGGGACAGTGGGGAGGATGGCTACACCTTC
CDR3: CASSYGDSGEDGYTF

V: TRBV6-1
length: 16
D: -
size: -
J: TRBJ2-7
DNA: TGTGCCAGCAGTGACACTCAGGGTTTGGGCTCCTACGAGCAGTACTTC
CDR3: CASSDTQGLGSYEQYF

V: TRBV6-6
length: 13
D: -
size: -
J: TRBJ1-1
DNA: TGTGCCAGCAGGTCACAACAGAACACTGAAGCTTTCTTT
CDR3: CASRSQQNTEAFF